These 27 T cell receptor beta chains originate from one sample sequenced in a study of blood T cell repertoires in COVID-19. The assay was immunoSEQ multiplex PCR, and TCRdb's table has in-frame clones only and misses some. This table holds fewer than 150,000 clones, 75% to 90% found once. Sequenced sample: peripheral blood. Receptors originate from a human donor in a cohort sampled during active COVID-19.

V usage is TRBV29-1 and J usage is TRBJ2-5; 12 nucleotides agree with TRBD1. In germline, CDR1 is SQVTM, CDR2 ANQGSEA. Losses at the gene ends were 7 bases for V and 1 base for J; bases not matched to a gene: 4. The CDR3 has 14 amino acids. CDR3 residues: CSARDRGRQETQYF. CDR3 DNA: TGCAGCGCCCGGGACAGGGGGCGCCAAGAGACCCAGTACTTC.

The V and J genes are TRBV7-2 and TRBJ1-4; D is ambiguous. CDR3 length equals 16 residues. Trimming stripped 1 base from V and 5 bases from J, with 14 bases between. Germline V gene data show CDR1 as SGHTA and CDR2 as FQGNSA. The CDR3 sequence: CASSLGPINSNEKLFF. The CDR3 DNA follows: TGTGCCAGCAGCTTAGGCCCCATTAACTCAAATGAAAAACTGTTTTTT.

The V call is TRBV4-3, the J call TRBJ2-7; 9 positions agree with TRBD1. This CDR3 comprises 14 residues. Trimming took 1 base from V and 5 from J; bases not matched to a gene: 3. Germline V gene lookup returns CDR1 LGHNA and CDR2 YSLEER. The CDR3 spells CASSQGGQGHEQYF. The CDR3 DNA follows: TGCGCCAGCAGCCAAGGGGGACAGGGCCACGAGCAGTACTTC.

CDR3 in DNA: TGTGCCAGCAGCTCACTGACAGGGGGTAATGAAAAACTGTTTTTT. This gives the protein CASSSLTGGNEKLFF. J is TRBJ1-4 and V is TRBV9; the match to TRBD1 covers 9 bases. The V segment lost 4 bases and the J segment 4 bases; nucleotides outside the gene matches: 5. This CDR3 is 15 amino acids long. The germline V gene has CDR1 SGDLS and CDR2 YYNGEE.

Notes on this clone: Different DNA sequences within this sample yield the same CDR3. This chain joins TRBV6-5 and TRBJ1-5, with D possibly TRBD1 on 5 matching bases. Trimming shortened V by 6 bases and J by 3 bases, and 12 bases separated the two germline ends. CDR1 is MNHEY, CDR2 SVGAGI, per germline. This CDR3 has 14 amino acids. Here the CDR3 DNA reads TGTGCCAGCAGGACGGGGGAGGACAATCAGCCCCAGCATTTT. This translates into CASRTGEDNQPQHF.

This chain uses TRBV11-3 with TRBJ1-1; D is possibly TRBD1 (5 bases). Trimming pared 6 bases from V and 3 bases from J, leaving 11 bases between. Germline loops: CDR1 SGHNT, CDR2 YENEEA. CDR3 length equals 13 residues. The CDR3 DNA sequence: TGTGCCAGCAGGGGCGGACAATACACTGAAGCTTTCTTT. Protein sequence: CASRGGQYTEAFF.

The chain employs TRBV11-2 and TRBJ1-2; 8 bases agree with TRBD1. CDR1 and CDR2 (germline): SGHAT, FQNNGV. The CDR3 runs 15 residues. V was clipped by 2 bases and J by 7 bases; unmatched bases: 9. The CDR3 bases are TGTGCCAGCAGCTTACAGGGGGCGAAGAGTGGTGGCTACACCTTC. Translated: CASSLQGAKSGGYTF.

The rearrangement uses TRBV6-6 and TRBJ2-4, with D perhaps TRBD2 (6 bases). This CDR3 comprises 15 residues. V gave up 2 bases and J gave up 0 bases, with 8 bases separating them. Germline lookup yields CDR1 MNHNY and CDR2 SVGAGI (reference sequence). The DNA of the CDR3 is TGTGCCAGCAGTTACCAGGGACTAGCCAAAAACATTCAGTACTTC. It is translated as CASSYQGLAKNIQYF.

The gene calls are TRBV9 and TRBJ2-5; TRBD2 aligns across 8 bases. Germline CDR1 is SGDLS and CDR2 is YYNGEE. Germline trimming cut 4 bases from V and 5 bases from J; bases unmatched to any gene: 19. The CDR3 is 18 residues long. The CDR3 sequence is CASSTTGGSGTPGETQYF. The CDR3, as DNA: TGTGCCAGCAGCACGACCGGGGGTAGCGGGACCCCCGGGGAGACCCAGTACTTC. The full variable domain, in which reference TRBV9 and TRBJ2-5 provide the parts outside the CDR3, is DSGVTQTPKHLITATGQRVTLRCSPRSGDLSVYWYQQSLDQGLQFLIQYYNGEERAKGNILERFSAQQFPDLHSELNLSSLELGDSALYFCASSTTGGSGTPGETQYFGPGTRLLVL.

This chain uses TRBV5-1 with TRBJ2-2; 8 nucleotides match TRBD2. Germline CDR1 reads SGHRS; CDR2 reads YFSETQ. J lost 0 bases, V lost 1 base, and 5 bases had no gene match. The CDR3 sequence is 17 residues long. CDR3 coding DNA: TGCGCCAGCAGCTTGATCAGCGGGGGCGCGAACACCGGGGAGCTGTTTTTT. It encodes CASSLISGGANTGELFF.

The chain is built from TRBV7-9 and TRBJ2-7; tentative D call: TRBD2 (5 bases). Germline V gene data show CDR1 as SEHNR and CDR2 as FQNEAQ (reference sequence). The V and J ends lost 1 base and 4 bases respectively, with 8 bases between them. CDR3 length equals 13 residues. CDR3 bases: TGTGCCAGCAGCTTAGGTGCGGGTTACGAGCAGTACGTC. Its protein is CASSLGAGYEQYV.

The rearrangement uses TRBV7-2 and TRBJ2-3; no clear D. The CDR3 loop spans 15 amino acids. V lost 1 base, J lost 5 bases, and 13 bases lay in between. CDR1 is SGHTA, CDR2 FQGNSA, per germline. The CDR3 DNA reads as TGTGCCAGCAGCTTAGTCGGCGGCCCGGGAGATACGCAGTATTTT. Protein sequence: CASSLVGGPGDTQYF.

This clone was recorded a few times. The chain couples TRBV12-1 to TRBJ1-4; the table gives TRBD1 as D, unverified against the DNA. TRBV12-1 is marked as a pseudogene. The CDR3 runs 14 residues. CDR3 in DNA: TGTGCCAGCAGCCACATTCAGGGTCGCGAAAAACTGTTTTTT. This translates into CASSHIQGREKLFF.

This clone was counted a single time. The CDR3 sequence is CASSFPWRDEQFF. CDR3 nucleotides: TGTGCCAGCAGTTTTCCTTGGAGGGATGAGCAGTTCTTC. V and J are TRBV12-3 or TRBV12-4 and TRBJ2-1; D may be TRBD2 (6 bases). Trimming cost V 3 bases and J 8 bases, with 11 bases left between them. This CDR3 region has 13 residues.

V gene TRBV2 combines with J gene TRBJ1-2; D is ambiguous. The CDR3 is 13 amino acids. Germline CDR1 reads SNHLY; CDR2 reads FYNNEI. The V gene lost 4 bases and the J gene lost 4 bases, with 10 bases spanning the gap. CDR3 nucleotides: TGTGCCAGCAGTGCAGAGGCGGGCTATGGCTACACCTTC. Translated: CASSAEAGYGYTF.

The CDR3 region has the DNA TGTGCCTGGAGTGTACAGGGCCTAAATTCACCCCTCCACTTT. Translated, it gives CAWSVQGLNSPLHF. The chain carries TRBV30 and TRBJ1-6; weak D call: TRBD1 (6 bases). The CDR3 contains 14 residues. From germline, CDR1 is GTSNPN and CDR2 SVGIG (reference sequence). Trimming took 0 bases from V and 7 from J, leaving 10 bases between them.

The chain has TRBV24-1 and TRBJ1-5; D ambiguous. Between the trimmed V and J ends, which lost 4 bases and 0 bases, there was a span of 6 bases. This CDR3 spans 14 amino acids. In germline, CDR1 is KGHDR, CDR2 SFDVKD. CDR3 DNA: TGTGCCACCAGTGAACTCGATAGCAATCAGCCCCAGCATTTT. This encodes CATSELDSNQPQHF.

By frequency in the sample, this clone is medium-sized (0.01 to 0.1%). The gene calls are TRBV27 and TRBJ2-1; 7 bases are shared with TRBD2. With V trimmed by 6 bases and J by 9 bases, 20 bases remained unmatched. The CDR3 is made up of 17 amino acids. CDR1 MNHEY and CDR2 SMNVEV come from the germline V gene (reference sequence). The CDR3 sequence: CASSPGEGKGGLSEQFF. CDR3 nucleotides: TGTGCCAGCAGCCCGGGGGAGGGCAAAGGTGGATTGAGTGAGCAGTTCTTC.

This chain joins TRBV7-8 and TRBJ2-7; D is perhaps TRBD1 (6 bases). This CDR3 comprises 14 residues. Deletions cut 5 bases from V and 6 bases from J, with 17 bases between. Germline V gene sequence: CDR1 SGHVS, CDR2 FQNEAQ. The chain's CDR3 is CASSQPPTGSEQYV. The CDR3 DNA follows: TGTGCCAGCAGCCAACCCCCCACAGGGTCCGAGCAGTACGTC.

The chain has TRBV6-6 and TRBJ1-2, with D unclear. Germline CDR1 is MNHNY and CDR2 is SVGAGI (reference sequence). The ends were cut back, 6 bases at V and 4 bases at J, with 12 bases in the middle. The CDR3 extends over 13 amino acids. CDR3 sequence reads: CASSPGRGYGYTF. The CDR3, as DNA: TGTGCCAGCAGCCCCGGTCGCGGCTATGGCTACACCTTC.

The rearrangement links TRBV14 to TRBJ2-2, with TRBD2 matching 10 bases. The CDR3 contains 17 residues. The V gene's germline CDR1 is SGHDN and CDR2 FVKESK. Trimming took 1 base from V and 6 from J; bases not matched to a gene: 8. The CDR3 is CASSQVKLAGFAGELFF. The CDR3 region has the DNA TGTGCCAGCAGCCAAGTAAAACTAGCGGGATTCGCCGGGGAGCTGTTTTTT. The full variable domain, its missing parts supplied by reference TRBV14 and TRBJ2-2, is EAGVTQFPSHSVIEKGQTVTLRCDPISGHDNLYWYRRVMGKEIKFLLHFVKESKQDESGMPNNRFLAERTGGTYSTLKVQPAELEDSGVYFCASSQVKLAGFAGELFFGEGSRLTVL.

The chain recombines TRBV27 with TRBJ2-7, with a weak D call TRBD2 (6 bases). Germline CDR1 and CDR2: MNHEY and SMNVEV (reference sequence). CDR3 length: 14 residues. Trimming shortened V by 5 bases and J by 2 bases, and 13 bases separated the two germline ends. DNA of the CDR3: TGTGCCAGCAGTCGCCGGGGGATCCCCTACGAGCAGTACGTC. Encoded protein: CASSRRGIPYEQYV.

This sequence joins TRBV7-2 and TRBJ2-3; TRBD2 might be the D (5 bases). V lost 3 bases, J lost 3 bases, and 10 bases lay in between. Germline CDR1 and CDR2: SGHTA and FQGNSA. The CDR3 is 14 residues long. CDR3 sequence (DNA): TGTGCCAGCAGCTTGTGGGAGCGGACAGATACGCAGTATTTT. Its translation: CASSLWERTDTQYF.

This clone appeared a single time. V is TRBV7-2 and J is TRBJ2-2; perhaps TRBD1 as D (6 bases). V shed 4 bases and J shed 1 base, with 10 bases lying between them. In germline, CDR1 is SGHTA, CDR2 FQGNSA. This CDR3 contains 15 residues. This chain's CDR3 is CASSSLQGNTGELFF. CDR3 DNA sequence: TGTGCCAGCAGCTCACTACAGGGGAACACCGGGGAGCTGTTTTTT. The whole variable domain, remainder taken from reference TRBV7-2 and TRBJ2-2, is GAGVSQSPSNKVTEKGKDVELRCDPISGHTALYWYRQSLGQGLEFLIYFQGNSAPDKSGLPSDRFSAERTGGSVSTLTIQRTQQEDSAVYLCASSSLQGNTGELFFGEGSRLTVL.

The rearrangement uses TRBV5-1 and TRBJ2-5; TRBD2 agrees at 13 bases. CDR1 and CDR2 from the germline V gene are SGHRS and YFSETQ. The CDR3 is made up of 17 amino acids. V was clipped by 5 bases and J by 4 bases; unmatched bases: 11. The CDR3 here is CASSWIGLAGALETQYF. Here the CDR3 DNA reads TGCGCCAGCAGTTGGATCGGACTAGCGGGGGCCCTAGAGACCCAGTACTTC.

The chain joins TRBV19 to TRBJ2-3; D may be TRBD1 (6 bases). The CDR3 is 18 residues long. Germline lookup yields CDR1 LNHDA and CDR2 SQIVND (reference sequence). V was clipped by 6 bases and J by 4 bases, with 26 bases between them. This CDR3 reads CASSPGTSAPGWADTQYF. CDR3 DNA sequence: TGTGCCAGTAGCCCCGGGACAAGTGCCCCGGGTTGGGCAGATACGCAGTATTTT.

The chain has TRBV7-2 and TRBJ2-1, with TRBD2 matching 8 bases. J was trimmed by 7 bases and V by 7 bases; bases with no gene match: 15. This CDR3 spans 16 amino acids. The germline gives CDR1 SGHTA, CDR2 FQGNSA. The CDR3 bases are TGTGCCAGCACCCCACGGGGGGGCCGATTTTCAAATGAGCAGTTCTTC. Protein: CASTPRGGRFSNEQFF.